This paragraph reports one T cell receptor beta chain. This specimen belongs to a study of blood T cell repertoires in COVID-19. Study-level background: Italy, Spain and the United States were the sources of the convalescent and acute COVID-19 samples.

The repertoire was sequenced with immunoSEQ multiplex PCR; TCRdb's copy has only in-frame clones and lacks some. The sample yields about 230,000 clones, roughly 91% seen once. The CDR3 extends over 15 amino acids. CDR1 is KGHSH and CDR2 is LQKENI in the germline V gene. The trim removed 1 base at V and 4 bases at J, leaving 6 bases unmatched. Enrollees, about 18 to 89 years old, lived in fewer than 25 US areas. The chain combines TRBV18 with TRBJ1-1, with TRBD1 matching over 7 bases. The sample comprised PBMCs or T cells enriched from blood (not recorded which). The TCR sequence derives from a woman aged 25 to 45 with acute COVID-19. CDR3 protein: CASSPQGAPGTEAFF. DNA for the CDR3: TGTGCCAGCTCACCACAGGGGGCCCCGGGCACTGAAGCTTTCTTT.